The 9 T cell receptor beta chains reported below all come from one sample, sequenced in a study of naive and memory T cell subsets. Two oligonucleotides, mixed equimolar, formed the beta constant-region primer covering TRBC1 and TRBC2. Nested alpha and beta constant-region primers with the SP2 primer drove four PCR rounds on ligated cDNA. From the UMI-ligation and nested PCR reads, TCRdb called clonotypes with MiXCR, one entry per CDR3 protein. The sample consists of around 140,000 distinct CDR3 sequences, about 20% of them appearing once. These receptors' antigens are unknown. Overall study findings and caveats: Naive repertoires, especially CD8, held a few larger clonotypes, possibly memory cells re-expressing CD45RA.

The sequencing input was naive CD4+ T cells from blood. The receptor set was obtained from a human donor in good health.

The chain combines TRBV7-2 with TRBJ1-5; D remains unclear. CDR1 is SGHTA, CDR2 FQGNSA, per germline. Trimming left V 0 bases short and J 8 bases short, with 11 bases between. The CDR3 sequence is 14 residues long. CDR3 DNA: TGTGCCAGCAGCTTAGCGGGCCGTGGAGAGCCCCAGCATTTT. It translates to CASSLAGRGEPQHF.

The chain carries TRBV6-2 or TRBV6-3 and TRBJ2-7; 12 bases match TRBD2. Germline CDR1 reads MNHEY; CDR2 reads SVGEGT. The J segment lost 5 bases and the V segment lost 7 bases, leaving 6 bases of the junction unmatched. The CDR3 covers 14 residues. Written as DNA, the CDR3 is TGTGCCAGCAATCGACTAGCGGGAGCGCACGAGCAGTACTTC. Its translation: CASNRLAGAHEQYF.

The chain combines TRBV4-1 with TRBJ2-1; D gene unclear. This CDR3 is 13 amino acids long. Germline CDR1 reads MGHRA; CDR2 reads YSYEKL. With 0 bases removed from V and 13 bases from J, the gap between germline ends came to 13 bases. CDR3 sequence: CASSQEDRRSQFF. The CDR3 DNA follows: TGCGCCAGCAGCCAAGAAGATCGGAGATCTCAGTTCTTC.

Here the CDR3 reads CSGKQGGYEQYF. CDR3 DNA sequence: TGCAGCGGCAAACAGGGAGGGTACGAGCAGTACTTC. The V and J genes are TRBV29-1 and TRBJ2-7, with a possible D match to TRBD2 (7 bases). Trimming took off 7 bases at V and 4 bases at J, with 14 bases between the two ends. The CDR3 consists of 12 residues. Germline V gives CDR1 SQVTM, CDR2 ANQGSEA.

This clonotype was detected only a few times. This chain links TRBV7-2 with TRBJ2-7; TRBD2 matches at 11 bases. The CDR3 is made up of 15 amino acids. CDR1 is SGHTA, CDR2 FQGNSA, per germline. V was clipped by 6 bases and J by 3 bases; unmatched bases: 7. CDR3 loop: CASRQGLAESYEQYF. Here the CDR3 DNA reads TGTGCCAGCAGACAGGGACTAGCGGAAAGCTACGAGCAGTACTTC.

The J gene is TRBJ2-7, the V gene TRBV20-1, with 7 positions matching TRBD1. Germline assignment: CDR1 DFQATT and CDR2 SNEGSKA (reference sequence). CDR3 length: 13 residues. J lost 3 bases, V lost 5 bases, and 7 bases had no gene match. CDR3 bases: TGCAGTGCTGCGGACAGGCGGAACTACGAGCAGTACTTC. It translates to CSAADRRNYEQYF.

The rearrangement joins TRBV6-6 to TRBJ2-5, with TRBD1 matching over 9 bases. The germline V gene has CDR1 MNHNY and CDR2 SVGAGI (reference sequence). Trimming took 8 bases from V and 2 from J; bases not matched to a gene: 6. The CDR3 has 14 amino acids. The CDR3 loop is CASSMTGGQETQYF. Here the CDR3 DNA reads TGTGCCAGCTCTATGACAGGGGGACAAGAGACCCAGTACTTC.

The genes are TRBV20-1 and TRBJ2-7; D perhaps matches TRBD2 (7 bases). The V and J ends lost 6 bases and 1 base respectively, with 19 bases between them. This CDR3 has 15 residues. Germline V CDR1 and CDR2: DFQATT, SNEGSKA (reference sequence). As DNA, the CDR3 is TGCAGTGCCTCCACGGGAGCGGGGACATCCTACGAGCAGTACTTC. This gives the protein CSASTGAGTSYEQYF.

This clonotype occurred a few times. The chain couples TRBV2 to TRBJ2-3; D is unclear. Trimming removed 5 bases from V and 5 bases from J, with 8 bases in between. This CDR3 region has 12 residues. Germline CDR1 is SNHLY and CDR2 is FYNNEI. CDR3 sequence reads: CASSFQVDTQYF. The DNA for the CDR3 is TGTGCCAGCAGTTTCCAAGTAGATACGCAGTATTTT.